This T cell receptor (beta chain) was obtained from a study of PD-L1 blockade in urothelial cancer. The time point: pretreatment peripheral blood. J was trimmed by 5 bases and V by 4 bases; bases with no gene match: 5. Per germline, CDR1 SGHVS and CDR2 FNYEAQ. CDR3 length: 14 residues. Profiling relied on immunoSEQ multiplex PCR, and the TCRdb table lists in-frame clones only, not all of them. The profile shows tens of thousands of clones, around 90% of them singletons. This clonotype was obtained from a man between 60 and 70 years old with urothelial cancer. The chain uses TRBV7-6 and TRBJ2-3; 8 bases agree with TRBD2. This material consisted of PBMCs, taken around atezolizumab (anti-PD-L1) treatment. CDR3 in amino acids: CASSSAGLGDTQYF. As DNA, the CDR3 is TGTGCCAGCAGCTCAGCGGGACTAGGAGATACGCAGTATTTT.